The source of this TCR beta chain is a study of blood T cell repertoires in COVID-19. On the study more broadly: Acute and convalescent COVID-19 samples came from the United States, Italy and Spain.

Per germline, CDR1 DFQATT and CDR2 SNEGSKA (reference sequence). This CDR3 has 14 amino acids. The V end lost 3 bases, the J end lost 1 base, and 12 bases lay between the germline ends. This clone was picked up a small number of times. Authors' processing steps: From reference gene primer amplification, estimates of nucleated cell counts were derived. Generated by immunoSEQ multiplex PCR, the TCRdb table keeps only in-frame clones and is missing some. V and J calls and clone size come straight from that table; D and trimming were deduced from the DNA. Among roughly 99,000 clones listed, 60% to 85% were seen once.

The chain has TRBV20-1 and TRBJ1-1, with D possibly TRBD1 on 5 matching bases. The sequence was obtained from a man between 65 and 85 years old with acute or convalescent COVID-19. Sequenced sample: peripheral blood. CDR3 amino acids: CSASNRGWNTEAFF. For the CDR3, the DNA is TGCAGTGCTAGTAACCGGGGGTGGAACACTGAAGCTTTCTTT.